Listed here is a single TCR beta chain. The target antigen is unknown. The time point here: week 5, during vaccination. Vaccination comprised doses that each held 300 ug of mutant IDH1 20-mer peptide, plus topical imiquimod. These data belong to a study of a mutant IDH1 vaccine in newly diagnosed glioma. Study context: Patients arrived already treated with radiotherapy, temozolomide, or both, most having had both. General observations from the study: 93.3% of patients showed vaccine-induced immune responses across multiple MHC alleles.

Generated by immunoSEQ multiplex PCR, the TCRdb table keeps only in-frame clones and is missing some. The profile shows fewer than 100,000 clones, around 90% of them singletons. The CDR3 spans 15 residues. Trimming took off 5 bases at V and 2 bases at J, with 10 bases between the two ends. CDR1 is SGHAT and CDR2 is FQDESV in the germline V gene (reference sequence). J is TRBJ2-6 and V is TRBV11-1; D tentatively reads TRBD1 or TRBD2 (5 bases each). This specimen was PBMCs, taken from a glioma patient whose treatment included an IDH1 peptide vaccine. This clonotype was sampled from a woman between 45 and 60 years old with glioma. CDR3 coding DNA: TGTGCCAGCAGCATCGGGACCGCTGGGGCCAACGTCCTGACTTTC. This codes for CASSIGTAGANVLTF.